These 26 T cell receptor beta chains were sequenced from one sample in a study of cytomegalovirus exposure and HLA in healthy donors. This PCR relied on a set of 60 Vbeta primers and 13 Jbeta primers. Generated by immunoSEQ multiplex PCR, the TCRdb table keeps only in-frame clones and is missing some. This table holds about 120,000 clones. The source material was PBMCs. These TCRs come from a man in his late teens or twenties in good health and CMV-seronegative.

This chain connects TRBV15 to TRBJ2-1; perhaps TRBD2 as D (6 bases). Trimming took off 0 bases at V and 10 bases at J, with 16 bases between the two ends. CDR1 and CDR2 from the germline V gene are LNHNV and YYDKDF (reference sequence). This CDR3 comprises 15 residues. CDR3 nucleotide sequence: TGTGCCACCAGCAGAGAGAGAATAGCGGAGGGCGAGCAGTTCTTC. Protein sequence: CATSRERIAEGEQFF. The entire variable domain, with the rest obtained from reference TRBV15 and TRBJ2-1, is as follows: DAMVIQNPRYQVTQFGKPVTLSCSQTLNHNVMYWYQQKSSQAPKLLFHYYDKDFNNEADTPDNFQSRRPNTSFCFLDIRSPGLGDTAMYLCATSRERIAEGEQFFGPGTRLTVL.

The CDR3 DNA is TGTGCCAGCACCCCACCAGGGGCGGGGGGGCCTATTGAGCAGTTCTTC. This encodes CASTPPGAGGPIEQFF. This chain connects TRBV9 to TRBJ2-1; 9 bases agree with TRBD2. Germline CDR1 reads SGDLS; CDR2 reads YYNGEE. V lost 6 bases and J lost 9; bases outside the gene matches: 16. CDR3 length: 16 amino acids.

Here the CDR3 DNA reads TGTGCCAGCAGCTTAGATTCCAGGGCGGCAACTAATGAAAAACTGTTTTTT. Translating it yields CASSLDSRAATNEKLFF. The rearrangement joins TRBV11-2 to TRBJ1-4, with D possibly TRBD1 on 5 matching bases. The CDR3 runs 17 residues. The germline V and J ends were trimmed by 0 bases and 0 bases, with 11 bases remaining between them. Germline CDR1 is SGHAT and CDR2 is FQNNGV.

The chain is built from TRBV13 and TRBJ1-3; D is undetermined. Trimming took 4 bases from V and 1 from J, leaving 8 bases between them. Germline V gene data show CDR1 as PRHDT and CDR2 as FYEKMQ (reference sequence). The CDR3 totals 14 residues. The DNA of the CDR3 is TGTGCCAGCAGCTCCTCACGGTCTGGAAACACCATATATTTT. Amino acids: CASSSSRSGNTIYF.

The chain carries TRBV9 and TRBJ2-1; 11 nucleotides line up with TRBD1. Germline V gene lookup returns CDR1 SGDLS and CDR2 YYNGEE. The trim removed 2 bases at V and 2 bases at J, leaving 3 bases unmatched. The CDR3 sequence is 16 residues long. The CDR3 DNA is TGTGCCAGCAGCGTCGGGGACAGGGGGACCTACAATGAGCAGTTCTTC. Its protein product is CASSVGDRGTYNEQFF.

This chain joins TRBV19 and TRBJ2-2, with TRBD1 matching over 9 bases. The V gene's germline CDR1 is LNHDA and CDR2 SQIVND (reference sequence). The CDR3 spans 14 residues. V dropped 9 bases and J dropped 7; count of bases not matched to a gene: 9. The CDR3 DNA follows: TGTGCCAGCTACCCGACAGGGGGAAGCGGGGAGCTGTTTTTT. This gives the protein CASYPTGGSGELFF.

The V and J genes are TRBV7-2 and TRBJ2-7; a possible D gene is TRBD2 (6 bases). The V end lost 5 bases, the J end lost 0 bases, and 14 bases lay between the germline ends. From germline, CDR1 is SGHTA and CDR2 FQGNSA. The CDR3 is 15 amino acids. As DNA, the CDR3 is TGTGCCAGCAGCCACCCCGGGACTCTCTCCTACGAGCAGTACTTC. Translation gives CASSHPGTLSYEQYF.

The rearrangement links TRBV19 to TRBJ1-3, with D unclear. Trimming shortened V by 5 bases and J by 2 bases, and 19 bases separated the two germline ends. The germline V gene has CDR1 LNHDA and CDR2 SQIVND (reference sequence). The length of the CDR3 is 17 residues. CDR3 sequence: CASSARGHTITGNTIYF. The DNA for the CDR3 is TGTGCCAGTAGTGCACGAGGGCACACCATAACTGGAAACACCATATATTTT.

V is TRBV6-1 and J is TRBJ1-3; D unresolved. CDR1 and CDR2 (germline): MNHNS, SASEGT. This CDR3 has 11 amino acids. The V gene lost 7 bases and the J gene lost 8 bases, with 9 bases spanning the gap. The CDR3 sequence is CASIGGDTIYF. The CDR3 DNA reads as TGTGCCAGCATCGGAGGAGACACCATATATTTT.

The genes are TRBV7-9 and TRBJ2-1; 9 bases match TRBD2. V shed 3 bases and J 9 bases; nucleotides not matched to a gene: 9. From germline, CDR1 is SEHNR and CDR2 FQNEAQ (reference sequence). CDR3 size: 15 residues. The CDR3 nucleotides read TGTGCCAGCAGCTTCGCGGGGGGGCTTGGTCCTGAGCAGTTCTTC. Its translation: CASSFAGGLGPEQFF.

The chain employs TRBV9 and TRBJ2-7, with TRBD1 matching 8 bases. This CDR3 has 15 amino acids. Germline V CDR1 and CDR2: SGDLS, YYNGEE. Trimming at V came to 4 bases and at J to 4 bases, leaving 10 bases not matched to a gene. CDR3 in DNA: TGTGCCAGCAGCCCCCAGGGGGCGGGCGGATACGAGCAGTACTTC. It is translated as CASSPQGAGGYEQYF.

This chain links TRBV6-1 with TRBJ2-2, with a possible D match to TRBD1 (6 bases). Per the germline V gene, CDR1 is MNHNS and CDR2 is SASEGT. The CDR3 sequence is 15 residues long. Trimming left V 6 bases short and J 0 bases short, with 11 bases between. CDR3 loop: CASSPGAANTGELFF. DNA for the CDR3: TGTGCCAGCAGCCCAGGGGCGGCGAACACCGGGGAGCTGTTTTTT.

V usage is TRBV9 and J usage is TRBJ1-3; D not certain. Per germline, CDR1 SGDLS and CDR2 YYNGEE. This CDR3 contains 14 residues. The V and J ends lost 4 bases and 4 bases respectively, with 12 bases between them. In DNA form, the CDR3 reads TGTGCCAGCAGCACCCCCGGGTTGGGAAACACCATATATTTT. Its protein is CASSTPGLGNTIYF. Full variable domain (rest looked up from reference TRBV9 and TRBJ1-3): DSGVTQTPKHLITATGQRVTLRCSPRSGDLSVYWYQQSLDQGLQFLIQYYNGEERAKGNILERFSAQQFPDLHSELNLSSLELGDSALYFCASSTPGLGNTIYFGEGSWLTVV.

The V gene is TRBV6-1, the J gene TRBJ1-1; 7 bases fit TRBD1. Germline V CDR1 and CDR2: MNHNS, SASEGT. This CDR3 has 14 amino acids. The trim removed 4 bases at V and 1 base at J, leaving 3 bases unmatched. The CDR3: CASSGTGTNTEAFF. As DNA, the CDR3 is TGTGCCAGCAGTGGGACAGGAACGAACACTGAAGCTTTCTTT.

This sequence joins TRBV6-1 and TRBJ2-1; 11 bases fit TRBD2. The CDR3 sequence is 13 residues long. Germline V gives CDR1 MNHNS, CDR2 SASEGT. The V and J ends lost 2 bases and 15 bases, in that order; junction bases with no gene match: 6. This chain's CDR3 is CASSENSGRGGFF. The CDR3 DNA sequence: TGTGCCAGCAGTGAAAATAGCGGGAGGGGAGGGTTCTTC.

The chain carries TRBV2 and TRBJ1-2; 10 positions agree with TRBD1. The germline gives CDR1 SNHLY, CDR2 FYNNEI. V trimming: 4 bases; J trimming: 3 bases; junction bases outside the gene matches: 2. The CDR3 is made up of 14 amino acids. The DNA of the CDR3 is TGTGCCAGCAGTGGGGACAGGGGACACTATGGCTACACCTTC. It is translated as CASSGDRGHYGYTF.

The CDR3 bases are TGTGCCAGCAGCTTAGCGGCGAACACTGAAGCTTTCTTT. Translated: CASSLAANTEAFF. J is TRBJ1-1 and V is TRBV7-2, with D hard to call. The germline V gene has CDR1 SGHTA and CDR2 FQGNSA. The CDR3 has 13 amino acids. Trimming removed 0 bases from V and 1 base from J, with 3 bases in between.

V usage is TRBV6-1 and J usage is TRBJ2-7; D unresolved. Per germline, CDR1 MNHNS and CDR2 SASEGT. V shed 8 bases and J shed 2 bases, with 7 bases lying between them. The CDR3 has 11 residues. DNA for the CDR3: TGTGCCAGCGGCCGGGCCTACGAGCAGTACTTC. Residues: CASGRAYEQYF.

The gene calls are TRBV2 and TRBJ2-3, with D perhaps TRBD2 (6 bases). V was clipped by 4 bases and J by 11 bases, with 13 bases between them. Germline V lookup: CDR1 SNHLY, CDR2 FYNNEI. The CDR3 contains 12 residues. CDR3 DNA: TGTGCCAGCAGTGGGGCCCAGGGAGGGCAGTATTTT. Its protein is CASSGAQGGQYF.

This chain connects TRBV10-3 to TRBJ1-2; D ambiguous. Germline CDR1 ENHRY, CDR2 SYGVKD. The CDR3 length is 18 residues. V was clipped by 6 bases and J by 4 bases, with 27 bases between them. Written as DNA, the CDR3 is TGTGCCATCAGGACGCCGGAGGACTCCTACCCACTCTCCTATGGCTACACCTTC. Translating gives CAIRTPEDSYPLSYGYTF.

The rearrangement uses TRBV7-2 and TRBJ2-1; 13 bases agree with TRBD2. Germline V gene sequence: CDR1 SGHTA, CDR2 FQGNSA. With 5 bases clipped from V and 2 bases from J, the junction kept 12 bases outside the gene matches. The CDR3 is 19 residues long. The chain's CDR3 is CASSRKGTSGVITYNEQFF. The CDR3 DNA is TGTGCCAGCAGCCGGAAGGGGACTAGCGGGGTAATCACCTACAATGAGCAGTTCTTC.

The rearrangement uses TRBV7-9 and TRBJ2-3; no reliable D call. The CDR3 has 13 residues. The V end was cut by 5 bases, the J end by 7 bases, with 13 bases between. The germline V gene encodes CDR1 SEHNR and CDR2 FQNEAQ (reference sequence). DNA of the CDR3: TGTGCCAGCAGCCCCCCGGGTGGAAATACGCAGTATTTT. Translated, it gives CASSPPGGNTQYF.

The chain is built from TRBV5-5 and TRBJ2-7; D may be TRBD1 (5 bases). Per germline, CDR1 SGHKS and CDR2 YYEKEE (reference sequence). Trimming took 5 bases from V and 0 from J, leaving 15 bases between them. This CDR3 is built from 15 residues. This CDR3 is CASSPQTASSYEQYF. The DNA of the CDR3 is TGTGCCAGCAGTCCCCAGACAGCGAGCTCCTACGAGCAGTACTTC.

The chain has TRBV7-9 and TRBJ2-3; 7 bases map to TRBD1. The CDR3 totals 16 residues. V gave up 6 bases and J gave up 1 base; unmatched junction bases: 10. The germline V gene has CDR1 SEHNR and CDR2 FQNEAQ (reference sequence). The DNA of the CDR3 is TGTGCCAGCAGAATCGACAGGGTAAAAGGCACAGATACGCAGTATTTT. Protein sequence: CASRIDRVKGTDTQYF.

The V call is TRBV10-3, the J call TRBJ1-1; 7 bases line up with TRBD1. Per the germline V gene, CDR1 is ENHRY and CDR2 is SYGVKD. Trimming cost V 6 bases and J 2 bases; bases outside gene matches: 9. The CDR3 extends over 15 amino acids. CDR3 nucleotides: TGTGCCATCAGGAATTTGGGACAGAGAAACACTGAAGCTTTCTTT. Amino acids: CAIRNLGQRNTEAFF.

J is TRBJ2-5 and V is TRBV7-8; the D call may be TRBD1 or TRBD2 (9 bases each). The CDR3 consists of 18 residues. Trimming pared 4 bases from V and 7 bases from J, leaving 28 bases between. Germline lookup yields CDR1 SGHVS and CDR2 FQNEAQ. The DNA of the CDR3 is TGTGCCAGCAGCTCCCGGGACAGGGTTATAGCGGGAGCAGGGACCCAGTACTTC. It encodes CASSSRDRVIAGAGTQYF.